This T cell receptor beta chain was profiled in a study of blood T cell repertoires in COVID-19. Source study methods: Using reference gene primer amplification, nucleated cell counts were estimated. Method: immunoSEQ multiplex PCR; TCRdb's copy keeps in-frame clones and lacks some. The D gene and trimming were derived from the DNA, and the V and J assignments and clone size from that table. The data contain about 290,000 clones, 70% to 90% of them singletons. This CDR3 has 14 amino acids. The V end lost 4 bases, the J end lost 9 bases, and 17 bases lay between the germline ends. Germline lookup yields CDR1 SGHVS and CDR2 FNYEAQ. This clone was recorded a few times.

This TCR was recovered from a woman aged 45 to 65 with active or convalescent COVID-19. The material sequenced was peripheral blood. The chain joins TRBV7-6 to TRBJ2-3; D gene unclear. CDR3: CASSSAPQQATQYF. CDR3 coding DNA: TGTGCCAGCAGCTCGGCACCCCAGCAAGCGACGCAGTATTTT. The complete variable domain, with remaining parts taken from reference TRBV7-6 and TRBJ2-3, reads GAGVSQSPRYKVTKRGQDVALRCDPISGHVSLYWYRQALGQGPEFLTYFNYEAQQDKSGLPNDRFSAERPEGSISTLTIQRTEQRDSAMYRCASSSAPQQATQYFGPGTRLTVL.